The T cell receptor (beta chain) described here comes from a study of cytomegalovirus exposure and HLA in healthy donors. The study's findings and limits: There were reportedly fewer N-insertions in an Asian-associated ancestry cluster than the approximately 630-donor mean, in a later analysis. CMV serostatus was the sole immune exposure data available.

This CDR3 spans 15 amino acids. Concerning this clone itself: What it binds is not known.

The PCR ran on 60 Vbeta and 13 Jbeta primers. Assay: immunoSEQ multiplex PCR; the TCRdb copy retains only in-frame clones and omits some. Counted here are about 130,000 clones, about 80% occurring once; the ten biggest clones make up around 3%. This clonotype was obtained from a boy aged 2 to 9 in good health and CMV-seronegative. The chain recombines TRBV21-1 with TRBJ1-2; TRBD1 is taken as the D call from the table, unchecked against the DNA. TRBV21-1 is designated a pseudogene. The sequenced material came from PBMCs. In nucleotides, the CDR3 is TGTGCCAGCAAATGGGGGACAGTTCCTAACTATGGCTACACCTTC. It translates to CASKWGTVPNYGYTF.